This record concerns one TCR beta chain sequence. This specimen belongs to a study of T cells in women clearing cervical HPV infection. MY09/MY11 PCR detected cervical HPV DNA; dot-blot assigned genotypes. Profiling relied on immunoSEQ multiplex PCR, and the TCRdb table lists in-frame clones only, not all of them. The sample includes over 30,000 clones. Sequencing input: blood buffy coat. The receptor comes from a woman aged 18-70 years with a cervical HPV16 infection that either progressed to CIN3+ or cleared (not recorded which).

The covered CDR3 bases are TGTGCCAGCAGGCCCGGGACAGGGGGCTCCGGGGCCAACGTC. Its translation is CASRPGTGGSGANV. The entire CDR3 protein reads CASRPGTGGSGANVLTF. The chain joins TRBV12-3 or TRBV12-4 to TRBJ2-6; 12 bases fit TRBD1. The missing CDR3 end, 3 residues past where the read stops, is filled in from the germline J gene. V lost 6 bases to trimming and J lost 4 bases; unmatched junction nucleotides: 7. The CDR3 contains 17 residues.